Following are 14 T cell receptor beta chains from one sample sequenced in a study of T cell clonality in common variable immunodeficiency. General study results and limits: Fewer deletions and N-nucleotide insertions were reportedly seen in common variable immunodeficiency TCR beta sequences.

Some clones are missing from TCRdb's copy, which holds only in-frame ones; the method was immunoSEQ multiplex PCR. The sample lists about 26,000 clones, none appearing once, the ten largest making up about 24%. No antigen has been identified for these receptors. The sequenced sample consisted of peripheral blood mononuclear cells. The receptors come from a human donor with common variable immunodeficiency.

In this sample, this clone turned up many times. The CDR3 goes on 3 residues after the read ends, and that part is filled in from the germline J gene. The V call is TRBV19, the J call TRBJ2-2; D perhaps matches TRBD1 (6 bases). V lost 5 bases, J lost 7 bases, and 20 bases lay in between. The CDR3 has 16 amino acids. Germline V CDR1 and CDR2: LNHDA, SQIVND (reference sequence). The CDR3 DNA, read in part, is TGTGCCAGTAGTCGAGGGACATCCCTTTGGGTCGGGGAG. The encoded protein is CASSRGTSLWVGE. The whole CDR3 reads CASSRGTSLWVGELFF.

Details on this clone: The read falls 3 residues short of the CDR3 end, and the missing part is taken from the germline J gene. The chain carries TRBV13 and TRBJ2-1; possible D gene TRBD2, 7 bases. Between the trimmed V and J ends, which lost 5 bases and 3 bases, there was a span of 20 bases. The CDR3 is 17 amino acids. Germline CDR1 PRHDT, CDR2 FYEKMQ (reference sequence). CDR3 amino acids: CASSPPLAGAHYNEQFF. The covered CDR3 bases are TGTGCCAGCAGCCCCCCGCTCGCGGGGGCCCACTACAATGAG.

This clone is termed medium-sized. The CDR3 end is not reached by the read, which stops 3 residues before it; the germline J gene fills it in. The chain carries TRBV29-1 and TRBJ1-1, with TRBD1 identical over 7 bases. The V and J ends lost 6 bases and 6 bases, in that order; junction bases with no gene match: 19. CDR1 SQVTM and CDR2 ANQGSEA come from the germline V gene. CDR3 size: 16 residues. The CDR3 region is CSVAPGQRLVNSEAFF. The CDR3 bases that were read are TGCAGCGTGGCACCGGGACAGCGACTAGTGAATTCTGAA.

This clone was recorded many times. The missing CDR3 end, 3 residues past where the read stops, is filled in from the germline J gene. This sequence joins TRBV7-2 and TRBJ1-5, with D perhaps matching TRBD1 (6 bases). This CDR3 region has 14 residues. Germline-derived CDR1 and CDR2 are SGHTA and FQGNSA. The V end was cut by 6 bases, the J end by 5 bases, with 14 bases between. CDR3 in amino acids: CASSLDSSYQPQHF. The sequenced CDR3 bases are TGTGCCAGCAGTCTGGACAGCTCTTATCAGCCC.

This clone was counted many times. Sequencing ends 3 residues short of the CDR3 end; the germline J gene provides the rest. This chain connects TRBV18 to TRBJ1-1, with D possibly TRBD1 on 5 matching bases. Germline loops: CDR1 KGHSH, CDR2 LQKENI. The CDR3 has 15 amino acids. The V and J ends lost 3 bases and 4 bases respectively, with 15 bases between them. CDR3 region: CASSPIQGSSTEAFF. The CDR3 DNA, read in part, is TGTGCCAGCTCACCCATTCAGGGAAGTTCCACTGAA.

This clone was seen ten or more times. The read terminates 3 residues before the CDR3 end, so the remaining end is supplied by the germline J gene. The chain has TRBV7-9 and TRBJ2-3; 9 positions match TRBD1. The CDR3 is 14 residues long. Germline V gene data show CDR1 as SEHNR and CDR2 as FQNEAQ (reference sequence). J was trimmed by 6 bases and V by 3 bases; bases with no gene match: 4. CDR3 DNA (partial): TGTGCCAGCAGCTTGACAGGGGGGGTGGATACG. This gives the protein CASSLTGGVDT. The full CDR3 is CASSLTGGVDTQYF. Together with reference TRBV7-9 and TRBJ2-3, the CDR3 gives the full variable domain: DTGVSQNPRHKITKRGQNVTFRCDPISEHNRLYWYRQTLGQGPEFLTYFQNEAQLEKSRLLSDRFSAERPKGSFSTLEIQRTEQGDSAMYLCASSLTGGVDTQYFGPGTRLTVL.

Turning to this clone: The CDR3 end lies 3 residues beyond the end of the read and is filled in from the germline J gene. The chain combines TRBV11-2 with TRBJ1-6, with D possibly being TRBD1 (5 bases). With 1 base removed from V and 9 bases from J, the gap between germline ends came to 7 bases. From germline, CDR1 is SGHAT and CDR2 FQNNGV. This CDR3 contains 13 residues. CDR3 protein: CASSLVQGSPLHF. CDR3 bases read: TGTGCCAGCAGCTTAGTTCAGGGTTCACCC. Using reference TRBV11-2 and TRBJ1-6 for the parts outside the CDR3, the full variable domain is EAGVAQSPRYKIIEKRQSVAFWCNPISGHATLYWYQQILGQGPKLLIQFQNNGVVDDSQLPKDRFSAERLKGVDSTLKIQPAKLEDSAVYLCASSLVQGSPLHFGNGTRLTVT.

This clone was detected ten times or more. The sequenced fragment ends 3 residues before the CDR3 boundary, so the rest is inferred from the germline J gene. V gene TRBV18 combines with J gene TRBJ2-5, with no clear D. Germline V gene data show CDR1 as KGHSH and CDR2 as LQKENI. V dropped 0 bases and J dropped 4 bases, with 9 bases sitting between them. CDR3 length: 14 amino acids. The CDR3 spells CASSPPGPGETQYF. The CDR3 DNA, read in part, is TGTGCCAGCTCACCACCAGGCCCAGGAGAGACC.

This clone was detected a few times. The DNA ends 3 residues before the CDR3 does, and the rest of the CDR3 is filled in from the germline J gene. J is TRBJ2-1 and V is TRBV7-7, with TRBD2 matching 9 bases. The junction had 5 bases not matched to a gene; V was cut back by 1 base and J by 7 bases. The length of the CDR3 is 15 residues. Germline V gives CDR1 SSHAT, CDR2 FNYEAQ (reference sequence). This CDR3 is CASSLVPSGANEQFF. Incomplete CDR3 DNA: TGTGCCAGCAGCTTAGTCCCTAGCGGGGCAAATGAG.

This clone came up many times. Compared with germline, one end of the junction differs, possibly owing to a read error. The CDR3 DNA, read in part, is TGCGCCAGCAGCCAAGACATTGGACAGGGTTCGGCAGATACG. This encodes CASSQDIGQGSADT. The complete CDR3 sequence is CASSQDIGQGSADTQYF. This chain joins TRBV4-2 and TRBJ2-3, with 8 bases identical to TRBD1. The sequenced fragment ends 3 residues before the CDR3 boundary, so the rest is inferred from the germline J gene. This CDR3 has 17 amino acids. Germline V gives CDR1 LGHNA, CDR2 YNFKEQ.

This clone was seen only a few times. Read coverage stops 3 residues before the CDR3 terminus; the germline J gene supplies the remainder. The V gene is TRBV19, the J gene TRBJ1-2, with 8 bases fitting TRBD1. Germline V gene sequence: CDR1 LNHDA, CDR2 SQIVND (reference sequence). This CDR3 is 14 amino acids long. V lost 6 bases, J lost 4 bases, and 7 bases stayed unmatched. The sequenced part of the CDR3 DNA is TGTGCCAGTAGATTAGACAGGGGCTCCTATGGC. It codes for CASRLDRGSYG. The complete CDR3 sequence is CASRLDRGSYGYTF. Supplemented by reference TRBV19 and TRBJ1-2, the full variable domain reads DGGITQSPKYLFRKEGQNVTLSCEQNLNHDAMYWYRQDPGQGLRLIYYSQIVNDFQKGDIAEGYSVSREKKESFPLTVTSAQKNPTAFYLCASRLDRGSYGYTFGSGTRLTVV.

Worth noting for this clone: The read stops 3 residues short of the end of the CDR3; the missing end is completed from the germline J gene. The rearrangement links TRBV6-2 or TRBV6-3 to TRBJ2-1, with a possible D match to TRBD2 (5 bases). This CDR3 is 12 amino acids long. Between the trimmed V and J ends, which lost 6 bases and 8 bases, there was a span of 11 bases. The germline V gene encodes CDR1 MNHEY and CDR2 SVGEGT. CDR3 sequence: CASSTDYYEQFF. The covered CDR3 bases are TGTGCCAGCAGCACTGACTATTATGAG.

At least ten counts were recorded for this clone. The read ends 3 residues shy of where the CDR3 ends; the end is completed using the germline J gene. The J gene is TRBJ1-1, the V gene TRBV5-6; D may be TRBD1 (6 bases). The CDR3 spans 15 residues. Trimming left V 2 bases short and J 1 base short, with 12 bases between. The germline CDR1 and CDR2 sequences are SGHDT and YYEEEE. The part of the CDR3 DNA that was read is TGTGCCAGCAGCTTCTGGGGGCGAGGGAACACTGAA. Protein: CASSFWGRGNTE. The whole CDR3 sequence reads CASSFWGRGNTEAFF.

Many counts were recorded for this clone. The sequenced fragment ends 3 residues before the CDR3 boundary, so the rest is inferred from the germline J gene. This chain connects TRBV2 to TRBJ2-6; TRBD1 matches at 7 bases. The CDR3 loop spans 15 amino acids. Germline loops: CDR1 SNHLY, CDR2 FYNNEI. The junction had 6 bases not matched to a gene; V was cut back by 7 bases and J by 3 bases. The DNA read from the CDR3 is TGTGCCAGCAAAACAGGGGCCGGTGGGGCCAACGTC. It yields the protein CASKTGAGGANV. Given in full, the CDR3 is CASKTGAGGANVLTF.